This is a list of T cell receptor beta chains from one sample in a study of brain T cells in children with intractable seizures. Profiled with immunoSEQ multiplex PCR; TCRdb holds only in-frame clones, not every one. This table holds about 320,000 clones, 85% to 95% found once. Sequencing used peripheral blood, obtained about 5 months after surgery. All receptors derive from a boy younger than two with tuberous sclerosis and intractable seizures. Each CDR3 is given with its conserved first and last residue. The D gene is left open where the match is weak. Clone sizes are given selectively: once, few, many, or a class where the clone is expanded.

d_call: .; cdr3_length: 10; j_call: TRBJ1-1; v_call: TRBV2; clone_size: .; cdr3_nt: TGTGCCAGCAGGGACACTGAAGCTTTCTTT; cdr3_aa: CASRDTEAFF
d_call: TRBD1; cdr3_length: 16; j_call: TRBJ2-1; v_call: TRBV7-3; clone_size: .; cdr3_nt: TGTGCCAGCAGCTCCAACAGGGGGAACTCCTACAATGAGCAGTTCTTC; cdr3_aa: CASSSNRGNSYNEQFF
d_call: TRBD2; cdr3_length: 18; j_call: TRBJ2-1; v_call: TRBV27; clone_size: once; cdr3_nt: TGTGCCAGCAGTCCCGGGACTAGCGGGAGTACAGCCTACAATGAGCAGTTCTTC; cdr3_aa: CASSPGTSGSTAYNEQFF
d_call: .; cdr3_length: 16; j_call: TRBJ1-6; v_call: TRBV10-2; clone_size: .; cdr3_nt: TGCGCCAGCAGTGTGGGGACCCGGGCCCTTGATTCACCCCTCCACTTT; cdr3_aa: CASSVGTRALDSPLHF
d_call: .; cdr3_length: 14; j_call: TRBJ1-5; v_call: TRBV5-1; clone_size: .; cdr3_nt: TGCGCCAGCAGCTTGGGTGGTATACATCAGCCCCAGCATTTT; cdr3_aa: CASSLGGIHQPQHF
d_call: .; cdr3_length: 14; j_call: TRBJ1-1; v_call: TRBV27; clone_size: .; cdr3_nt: TGTGCCAGCAGACCGAGACTGGAGGGGACTGAAGCTTTCTTT; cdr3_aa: CASRPRLEGTEAFF
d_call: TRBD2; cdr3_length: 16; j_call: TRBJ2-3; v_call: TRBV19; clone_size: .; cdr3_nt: TGTGCCAGTAGGCTAGCGGGAGGGCCGAGCACAGATACGCAGTATTTT; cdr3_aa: CASRLAGGPSTDTQYF
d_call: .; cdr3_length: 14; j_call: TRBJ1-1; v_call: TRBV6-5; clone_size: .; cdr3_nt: TGTGCCAGCAGTAGCGAACCCTACTACACTGAAGCTTTCTTT; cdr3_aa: CASSSEPYYTEAFF
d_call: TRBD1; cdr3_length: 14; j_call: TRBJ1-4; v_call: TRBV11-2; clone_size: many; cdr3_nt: TGTGCCAGCAGCACGGACAGGGTTAATGAAAAACTGTTTTTT; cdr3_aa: CASSTDRVNEKLFF
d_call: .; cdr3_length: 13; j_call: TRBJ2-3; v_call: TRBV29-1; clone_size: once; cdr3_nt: TGCAGCGTTCTTAACACCGGCACAGATACGCAGTATTTT; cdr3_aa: CSVLNTGTDTQYF
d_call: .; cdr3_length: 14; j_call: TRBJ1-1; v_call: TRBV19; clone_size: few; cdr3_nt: TGTGCCAGTACCCAACAGGGTATAGACACTGAAGCTTTCTTT; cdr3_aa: CASTQQGIDTEAFF
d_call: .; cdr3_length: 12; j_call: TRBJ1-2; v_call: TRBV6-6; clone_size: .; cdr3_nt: TGTGCCAGCAGAGACGGGGTTGGTGGCTACACCTTC; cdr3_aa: CASRDGVGGYTF
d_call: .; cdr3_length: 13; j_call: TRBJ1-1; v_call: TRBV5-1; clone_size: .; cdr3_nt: TGCGCCAGCAGCGCCTACAGTTTATCTGAAGCTTTCTTT; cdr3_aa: CASSAYSLSEAFF
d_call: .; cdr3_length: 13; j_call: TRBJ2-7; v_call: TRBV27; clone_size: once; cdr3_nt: TGTGCCAGCAGTTTACGCGAGGAATACGAGCAGTACTTC; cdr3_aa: CASSLREEYEQYF
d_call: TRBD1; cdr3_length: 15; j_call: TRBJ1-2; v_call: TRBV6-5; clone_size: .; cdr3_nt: TGTGCCAGCAGTTACTTAGGGGGACAGGACTATGGCTACACCTTC; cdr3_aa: CASSYLGGQDYGYTF
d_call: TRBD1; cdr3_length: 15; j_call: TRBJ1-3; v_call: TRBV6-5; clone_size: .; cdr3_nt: TGTGCCAGCAGTTACCGGACAGGGGCTGGAAACACCATATATTTT; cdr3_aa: CASSYRTGAGNTIYF
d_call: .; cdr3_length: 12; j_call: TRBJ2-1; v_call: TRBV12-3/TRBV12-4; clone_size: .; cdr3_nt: TGTGCCAGCAGTTATGGCCTCGGGGAGCAGTTCTTC; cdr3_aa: CASSYGLGEQFF
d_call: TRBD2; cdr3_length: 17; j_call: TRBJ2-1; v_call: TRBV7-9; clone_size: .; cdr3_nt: TGTGCCAGCAGCTTAGGGGCGGGGTTCGCGGGGGAACATGAGCAGTTCTTC; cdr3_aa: CASSLGAGFAGEHEQFF
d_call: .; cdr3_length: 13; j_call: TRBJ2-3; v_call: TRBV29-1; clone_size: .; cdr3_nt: TGCAGCGGATCAGGGTGGAACACAGATACGCAGTATTTT; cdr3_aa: CSGSGWNTDTQYF
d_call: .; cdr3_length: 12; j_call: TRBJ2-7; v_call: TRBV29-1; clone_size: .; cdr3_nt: TGCAGCGTTATGGCGGGAAGCTACGAGCAGTACTTC; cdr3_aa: CSVMAGSYEQYF
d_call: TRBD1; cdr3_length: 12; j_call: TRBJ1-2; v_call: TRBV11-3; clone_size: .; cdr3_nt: TGTGCCAGCAGCTTCTACAGGGGCGGCTACACCTTC; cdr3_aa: CASSFYRGGYTF
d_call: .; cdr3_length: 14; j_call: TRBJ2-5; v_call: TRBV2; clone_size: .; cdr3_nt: TGTGCCAGCAGTGAAGCCACAGGGTGGGAGACCCAGTACTTC; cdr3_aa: CASSEATGWETQYF
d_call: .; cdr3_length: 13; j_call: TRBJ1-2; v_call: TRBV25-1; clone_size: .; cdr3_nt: TGTGCCAGCAGTGATGACTGGGTCGAGGGCTACACCTTC; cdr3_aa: CASSDDWVEGYTF
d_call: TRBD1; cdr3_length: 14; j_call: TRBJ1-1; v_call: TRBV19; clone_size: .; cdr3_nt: TGTGCCAGTAGTCTCCCGACAGGGGGTACTGAAGCTTTCTTT; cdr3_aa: CASSLPTGGTEAFF
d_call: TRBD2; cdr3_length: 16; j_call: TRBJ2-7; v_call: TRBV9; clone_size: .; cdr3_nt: TGTGCCAGCAGCGCGGGTCGTAGCGGGATACCCTACGAGCAGTACTTC; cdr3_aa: CASSAGRSGIPYEQYF
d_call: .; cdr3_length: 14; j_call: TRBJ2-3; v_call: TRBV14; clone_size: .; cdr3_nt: TGTGCCAGCAGCCAGCCGGGCTGGGGAGATACGCAGTATTTT; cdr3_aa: CASSQPGWGDTQYF
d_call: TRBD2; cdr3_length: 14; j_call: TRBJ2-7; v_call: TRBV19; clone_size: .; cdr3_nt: TGTGCCAGTACGACTAGCGGGGGGGCAAGGGAGCAGTACTTC; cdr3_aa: CASTTSGGAREQYF
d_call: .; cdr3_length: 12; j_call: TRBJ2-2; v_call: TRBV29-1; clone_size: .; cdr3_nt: TGCAGCGTTGTTCCCACCACCGGGGAGCTGTTTTTT; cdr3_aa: CSVVPTTGELFF
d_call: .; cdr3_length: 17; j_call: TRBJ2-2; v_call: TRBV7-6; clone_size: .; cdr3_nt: TGTGCCAGCAGCTTTGGTTCTGACTCCTCGAACACCGGGGAGCTGTTTTTT; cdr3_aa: CASSFGSDSSNTGELFF
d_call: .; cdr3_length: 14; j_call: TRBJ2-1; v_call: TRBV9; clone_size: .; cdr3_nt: TGTGCCAGCAGCGTAGATTTTGGAGGGGGTGAGCAGTTCTTC; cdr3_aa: CASSVDFGGGEQFF
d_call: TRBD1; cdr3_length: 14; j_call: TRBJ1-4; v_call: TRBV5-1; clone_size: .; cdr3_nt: TGCGCCAGCAGCACGGGACAGGGGACTGAAAAACTGTTTTTT; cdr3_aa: CASSTGQGTEKLFF
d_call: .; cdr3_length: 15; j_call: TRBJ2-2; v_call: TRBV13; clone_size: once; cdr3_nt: TGTGCCAGCAGCTTAGTTGGGACCATCACCGGGGAGCTGTTTTTT; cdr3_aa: CASSLVGTITGELFF
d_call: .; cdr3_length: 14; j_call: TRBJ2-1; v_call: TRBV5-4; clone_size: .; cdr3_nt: TGTGCCAGCAGCTTGGGACAGCAGTACAATGAGCAGTTCTTC; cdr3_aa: CASSLGQQYNEQFF
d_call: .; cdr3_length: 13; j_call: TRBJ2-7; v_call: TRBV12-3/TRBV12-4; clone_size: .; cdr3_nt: TGTGCCAGCAGTTTAGCACGGTCCTACGAGCAGTACTTC; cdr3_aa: CASSLARSYEQYF
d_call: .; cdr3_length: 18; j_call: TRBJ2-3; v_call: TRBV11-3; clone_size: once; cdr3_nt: TGTGCCAGCAGCTTAGAGGGGAACAGGCCTTTTGCCACAGATACGCAGTATTTT; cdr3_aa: CASSLEGNRPFATDTQYF
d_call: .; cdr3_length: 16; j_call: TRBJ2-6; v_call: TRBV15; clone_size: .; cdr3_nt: TGTGCCACCAGCAGAGGGTTGGCTTCTGGGGCCAACGTCCTGACTTTC; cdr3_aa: CATSRGLASGANVLTF
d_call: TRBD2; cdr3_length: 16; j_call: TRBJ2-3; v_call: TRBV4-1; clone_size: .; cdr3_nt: TGCGCCAGCAGCCAGGTGGGGGGAGGGAGGACAGATACGCAGTATTTT; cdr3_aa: CASSQVGGGRTDTQYF
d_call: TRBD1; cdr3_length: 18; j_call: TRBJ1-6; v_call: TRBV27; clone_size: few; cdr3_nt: TGTGCCAGCAGTTCCCTAAAACGGACAGGGAAGGGTAATTCACCCCTCCACTTT; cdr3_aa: CASSSLKRTGKGNSPLHF
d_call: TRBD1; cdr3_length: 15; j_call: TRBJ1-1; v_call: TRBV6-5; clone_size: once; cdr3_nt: TGTGCCAGCAGTTACTCGAGACAGGGGAACACTGAAGCTTTCTTT; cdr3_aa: CASSYSRQGNTEAFF
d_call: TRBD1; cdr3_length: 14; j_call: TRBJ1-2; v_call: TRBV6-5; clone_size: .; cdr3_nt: TGTGCCAGCCGGGACCCAGGGGGCGACTATGGCTACACCTTC; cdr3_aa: CASRDPGGDYGYTF
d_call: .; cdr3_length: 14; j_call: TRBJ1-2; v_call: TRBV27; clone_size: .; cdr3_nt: TGTGCCAGCAGTTATTCCGGGGGGGACTATGGCTACACCTTC; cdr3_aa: CASSYSGGDYGYTF